This TCR beta chain was recorded in a study of CD8 T cells in Susac syndrome. From blood CD8+ and CD4+ T cells, the TCR beta chain was sequenced. Multiple sclerosis controls were treatment-naive patients with stable or active relapsing-remitting disease. TEMRA cells were FACS-enriched, with CD8+ and CD4+ T cells isolated negatively. RNA in amounts of roughly 0.5 to 1 ug was reverse transcribed with random hexamers. immunoSEQ multiplex PCR amplified TCR beta CDR3 across 54 Vbeta, 13 Jbeta. TCRdb re-called the immunoSEQ multiplex PCR reads through MiXCR, storing one row per CDR3 protein. The table records 300,000 to 350,000 distinct CDR3 sequences, roughly nine tenths of them present only once. CDR3 size: 17 residues. Germline V gene sequence: CDR1 GTSNPN, CDR2 SVGIG (reference sequence). J lost 5 bases, V lost 4 bases, and 12 bases had no gene match.

The clonotype originates from a human donor with multiple sclerosis. The V gene is TRBV30, the J gene TRBJ2-3, with TRBD2 matching 13 bases. The specimen was CD4+ T cells from PBMCs. The CDR3 nucleotides read TGTGCCTGGAACGGACTAGCGGGAGTGGGGTTTGGAGATACGCAGTATTTT. Encoded protein: CAWNGLAGVGFGDTQYF.